The clone carrying this T cell receptor (beta chain) was counted between two and nine times. The data belong to a study of blood T cell repertoires in COVID-19. In the study overall: The origin of the acute and convalescent COVID-19 samples was the United States, Italy and Spain. PBMCs, B-cell-depleted T cells, or T cells provided the cDNA or gDNA that made up the material.

How the authors handled the data: Researchers report that nucleated cell counts were estimated from reference gene primer amplification. Here immunoSEQ multiplex PCR was the method, and the copy in TCRdb shows in-frame clones only, minus some. That table supplies the V and J calls and clone size; D and trimming were determined from the DNA. The table lists roughly 500,000 clones, 80% to 90% of them singletons. The CDR3 is 15 residues long. Germline CDR1 is SGHDT and CDR2 is YYEEEE. Between the trimmed V and J ends, which lost 0 bases and 0 bases, there was a span of 7 bases. Patients at the Seattle site were enrolled during active infection and followed longitudinally.

This clonotype was sampled from a man younger than 35 with COVID-19, enrolled during active disease. The source material was peripheral blood. This chain uses TRBV5-6 with TRBJ1-3; D unclear. The CDR3 spells CASSLGAASGNTIYF. The CDR3 DNA reads TGTGCCAGCAGCTTGGGAGCCGCCTCTGGAAACACCATATATTTT.